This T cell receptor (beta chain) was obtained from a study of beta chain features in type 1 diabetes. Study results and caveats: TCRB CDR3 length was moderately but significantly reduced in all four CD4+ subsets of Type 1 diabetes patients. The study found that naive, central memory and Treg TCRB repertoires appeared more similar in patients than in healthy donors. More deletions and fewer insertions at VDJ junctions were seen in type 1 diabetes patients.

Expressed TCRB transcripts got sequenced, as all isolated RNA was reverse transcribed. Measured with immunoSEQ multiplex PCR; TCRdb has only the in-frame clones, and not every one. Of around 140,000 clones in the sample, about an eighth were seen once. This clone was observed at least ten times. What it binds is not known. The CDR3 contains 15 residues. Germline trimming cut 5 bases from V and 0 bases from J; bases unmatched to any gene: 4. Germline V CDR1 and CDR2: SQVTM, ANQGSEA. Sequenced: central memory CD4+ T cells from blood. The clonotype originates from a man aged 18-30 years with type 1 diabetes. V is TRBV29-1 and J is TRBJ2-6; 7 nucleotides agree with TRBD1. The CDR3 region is CSVPGQSSGANVLTF. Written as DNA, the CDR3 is TGCAGCGTTCCGGGACAGAGCTCTGGGGCCAACGTCCTGACTTTC.